The present TCR beta chain was sequenced within a study of blood T cell repertoires in COVID-19. Background on the study: From the United States, Italy and Spain came samples of acute and convalescent COVID-19. PBMCs, B-cell-depleted T cells, or T cells were the source of the cDNA or gDNA that made up the material.

Clones were sequenced by immunoSEQ multiplex PCR, and TCRdb holds only the in-frame ones, with some missing. The sample consists of 29,000 or so clones, 70% to 90% of them appearing once. This CDR3 has 16 residues. Germline lookup yields CDR1 SEHNR and CDR2 FQNEAQ (reference sequence). V lost 5 bases to trimming and J lost 0 bases, with 14 bases between them. The chain recombines TRBV7-9 with TRBJ2-1; D is perhaps TRBD2 (6 bases). The specimen was peripheral blood. The source is a human donor in a cohort sampled during active COVID-19. The donor label of this sample is uncertain. CDR3 in amino acids: CASSPLGTPSYNEQFF. Here the CDR3 DNA reads TGTGCCAGCAGCCCTCTAGGGACTCCCTCCTACAATGAGCAGTTCTTC.